Listed below are T cell receptor beta chains from one sample, sequenced in a study of T cell repertoires in cytomegalovirus infection. TCRdb reprocessed the reads via MiXCR and lists one record per CDR3 protein. The table records more than 400,000 distinct CDR3 sequences, less than 30% of them present only once. The material sequenced was PBMCs. The source is a human donor in good health (CMV status not recorded). Some clones in this sample may be carry-over from other donors' samples. Both conserved end residues are part of each CDR3.

V gene,J gene,CDR3 protein
TRBV4-2,TRBJ2-3,CASSQATSGRTDTQYF
TRBV10-3,TRBJ2-1,CAISESPGEANEQFF
TRBV7-9,TRBJ2-5,CASSLIHTQETQYF
TRBV6-2/TRBV6-3,TRBJ2-7,CASRPPPRGEQYF
TRBV27,TRBJ1-5,CASSEHRGNQPQHF
TRBV4-1,TRBJ2-1,CASSQKASGIDNEQFF
TRBV30,TRBJ2-5,CAWTPGTGIQETQYF
TRBV7-3,TRBJ2-1,CASSLSSAGDSNEQFF
TRBV27,TRBJ2-4,CASSLGAASDNIQYF
TRBV12-3/TRBV12-4,TRBJ1-2,CASRPTGEGGYTF
TRBV7-2,TRBJ1-2,CASSLAYGYTF
TRBV19,TRBJ1-5,CASSFSSGGLGQPQHF
TRBV12-3/TRBV12-4,TRBJ1-3,CASSLGQGGNTIYF
TRBV9,TRBJ1-1,CASGQGSTEAFF
TRBV7-2,TRBJ2-5,CGSNNRLDGETQYF
TRBV7-8,TRBJ2-4,CASSSGQNLAKNIQYF
TRBV7-2,TRBJ2-5,CASSFSGRASWETQYF
TRBV24-1,TRBJ2-3,CATSDRTRTDTQYF
TRBV15,TRBJ2-1,CATSRDFEANNYGEQFF
TRBV10-3,TRBJ1-6,CAISESILSSNSPLHF
TRBV7-2,TRBJ2-2,CASSLWGTSGTGELFF
TRBV11-2,TRBJ1-6,CASSGERGQHNSPLHF
TRBV7-2,TRBJ1-1,CASSPGGQPNTEAFF
TRBV12-3/TRBV12-4,TRBJ2-2,CASSLGGSSGELFF
TRBV29-1,TRBJ2-2,CSVEGGGLAGFGELFF
TRBV18,TRBJ2-1,CASSPGTSYEQFF
TRBV11-3,TRBJ2-1,CASSLGGGVGEQFF
TRBV29-1,TRBJ1-2,CSAWTAYGYTF
TRBV5-1,TRBJ2-1,CASSLSPGLSIEQFF
TRBV6-2/TRBV6-3,TRBJ2-1,CASSPRGGPSLF
TRBV7-9,TRBJ2-5,CASSFEGGIETQYF
TRBV7-2,TRBJ2-3,CASSPHLTDTQYF
TRBV18,TRBJ2-2,CASSPFGAGNTGELFF
TRBV6-2/TRBV6-3,TRBJ2-1,CASREKTGGGYNEQFF
TRBV7-8,TRBJ1-2,CASSLERFNYGYTF
TRBV7-2,TRBJ2-5,CASSQDGRGETQYF
TRBV27,TRBJ2-7,CASKDRSSYEQYF
TRBV7-6,TRBJ1-5,CASSWQSQPQHF
TRBV28,TRBJ2-7,CASSNIPEDRESYEQYF
TRBV6-2/TRBV6-3,TRBJ2-6,CASKGDRVPLSGANVLTF
TRBV10-3,TRBJ2-1,CAIKKDGQSNEQFF